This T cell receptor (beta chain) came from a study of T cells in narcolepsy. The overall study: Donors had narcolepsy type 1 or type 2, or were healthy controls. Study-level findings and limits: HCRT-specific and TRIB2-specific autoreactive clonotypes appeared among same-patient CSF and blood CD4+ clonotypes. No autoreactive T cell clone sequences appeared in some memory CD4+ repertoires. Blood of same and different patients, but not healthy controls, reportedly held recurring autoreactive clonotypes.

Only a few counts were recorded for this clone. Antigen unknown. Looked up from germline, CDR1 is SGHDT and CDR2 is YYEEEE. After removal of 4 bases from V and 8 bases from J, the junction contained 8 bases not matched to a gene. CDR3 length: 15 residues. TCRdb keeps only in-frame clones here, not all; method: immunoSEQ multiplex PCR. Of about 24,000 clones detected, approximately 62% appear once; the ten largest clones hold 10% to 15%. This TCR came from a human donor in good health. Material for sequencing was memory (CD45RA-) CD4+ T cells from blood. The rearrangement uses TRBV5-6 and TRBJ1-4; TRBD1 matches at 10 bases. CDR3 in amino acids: CASSKAGTGVEKLFF. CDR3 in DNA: TGTGCCAGCAGCAAGGCCGGGACAGGGGTGGAAAAACTGTTTTTT.